This T cell receptor beta chain was recorded in a study of post-analysis software for immune sequencing data. Study details: Relapsing-remitting, secondary progressive and progressive-relapsing forms made up the multiple sclerosis disease courses. Overall study results and limits: TRBV segments more frequent in patients than in controls numbered a few and included TRBV5-6, TRBV5-1 and TRBV20-1. Pronounced co-clustering by F measure was evident among identically batched samples.

Details on this clonotype: Its antigen is not identified.

The CDR3 has 16 residues. V gave up 4 bases and J gave up 5 bases; unmatched junction bases: 11. Per germline, CDR1 MNHEY and CDR2 SMNVEV (reference sequence). Unique molecular identifiers tagged the TCR beta cDNA libraries. The authors obtained about 520,000 cDNA molecules from approximately 1 to 10 million T cells. TCRdb re-called the PCR reads with MiXCR, one entry per CDR3 protein. This table holds hundreds of thousands of distinct CDR3 sequences, roughly 46% found once. The chain is built from TRBV27 and TRBJ2-3; 8 bases agree with TRBD2. The sequence derives from a girl aged 10 to 17 with multiple sclerosis. Sequenced input: blood. CDR3 sequence reads: CASSYAPSGGRDTQYF. CDR3 nucleotides: TGTGCCAGCAGTTATGCCCCCTCGGGAGGGAGAGATACGCAGTATTTT.